Listed below are T cell receptor beta chains from one sample, sequenced in a study of beta chain features in type 1 diabetes. Libraries were prepared by immunoSEQ multiplex PCR; TCRdb keeps only in-frame clonotypes and omits some of them. The sample yields hundreds of thousands of clones, 15% seen once. The sequenced sample was naive CD4+ T cells from blood. The source is a man younger than 35 with type 1 diabetes. The CDR3 runs from the conserved cysteine through the conserved F or W. Each record gives: J gene, V gene, CDR3 protein.

j_gene: TRBJ2-5; v_gene: TRBV15; CDR3aa: CATSLAGGETQYF
j_gene: TRBJ2-5; v_gene: TRBV7-9; CDR3aa: CASSFSETQYF
j_gene: TRBJ1-2; v_gene: TRBV7-9; CDR3aa: CASSPTIGATYGYTF
j_gene: TRBJ1-2; v_gene: TRBV28; CDR3aa: CASSWGENYGYTF
j_gene: TRBJ2-7; v_gene: TRBV28; CDR3aa: CASRPSGGTYEQYF
j_gene: TRBJ1-1; v_gene: TRBV30; CDR3aa: CAWRPGHGQGGNTEAFF
j_gene: TRBJ2-7; v_gene: TRBV6-6; CDR3aa: CASRIASGLYEQYF
j_gene: TRBJ2-2; v_gene: TRBV19; CDR3aa: CASSIGVESGELFF
j_gene: TRBJ2-3; v_gene: TRBV5-4; CDR3aa: CASSLRRDLTDTQYF
j_gene: TRBJ2-7; v_gene: TRBV6-5; CDR3aa: CASSYSKVGAYEQYF
j_gene: TRBJ2-5; v_gene: TRBV7-9; CDR3aa: CASSEGLVYRRETQYF
j_gene: TRBJ2-7; v_gene: TRBV7-2; CDR3aa: CASSPRGGPEQYF
j_gene: TRBJ1-4; v_gene: TRBV28; CDR3aa: CAIQGEKLFF
j_gene: TRBJ2-7; v_gene: TRBV7-9; CDR3aa: CASSFNRRGLAGHLNEQYF
j_gene: TRBJ1-2; v_gene: TRBV5-1; CDR3aa: CASSSAEPYGYTF
j_gene: TRBJ1-1; v_gene: TRBV4-2; CDR3aa: CASSLGRAGKGAEAFF
j_gene: TRBJ1-3; v_gene: TRBV2; CDR3aa: CASTRELAGNTIYF
j_gene: TRBJ2-1; v_gene: TRBV5-1; CDR3aa: CASSLAGPLYEQFF